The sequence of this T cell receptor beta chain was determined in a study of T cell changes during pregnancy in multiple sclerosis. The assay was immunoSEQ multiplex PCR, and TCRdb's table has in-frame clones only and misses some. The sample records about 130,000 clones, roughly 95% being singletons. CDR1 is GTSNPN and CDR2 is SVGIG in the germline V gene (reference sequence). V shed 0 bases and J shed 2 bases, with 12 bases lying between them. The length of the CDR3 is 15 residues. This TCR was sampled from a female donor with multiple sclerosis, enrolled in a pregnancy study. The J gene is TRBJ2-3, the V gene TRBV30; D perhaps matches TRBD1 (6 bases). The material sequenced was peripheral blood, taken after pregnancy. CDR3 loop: CAWSVTGRFTDTQYF. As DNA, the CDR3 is TGTGCCTGGAGTGTAACAGGGCGATTCACAGATACGCAGTATTTT. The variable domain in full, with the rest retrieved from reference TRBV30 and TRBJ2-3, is SQTIHQWPATLVQPVGSPLSLECTVEGTSNPNLYWYRQAAGRGLQLLFYSVGIGQISSEVPQNLSASRPQDRQFILSSKKLLLSDSGFYLCAWSVTGRFTDTQYFGPGTRLTVL.